This T cell receptor (beta chain) was sequenced during a study of OX40 agonist ivuxolimab in advanced cancers. On the study more broadly: Those enrolled were less than 85% male, with a mean age of around 60 years and ages from 23 to 79.

Here immunoSEQ multiplex PCR was the method, and the copy in TCRdb shows in-frame clones only, minus some. The data show over 65,000 clones, about 90% seen once. Germline V gene sequence: CDR1 SGHVS, CDR2 FNYEAQ. V was trimmed by 5 bases and J by 4 bases, leaving 16 bases between them. The CDR3 loop spans 15 amino acids. The sequences come from CD4+ or CD8+ T cells sorted from blood, collected in a trial of the OX40 agonist ivuxolimab. This chain connects TRBV7-6 to TRBJ2-3; no clear D. The sequence was collected from an adult with an advanced solid tumor such as melanoma, head and neck, liver or kidney cancer. CDR3 DNA: TGTGCCAGCAGCGGCTTACTTATCGGGCCAGATACGCAGTATTTT. This sequence encodes CASSGLLIGPDTQYF.